This is a list of T cell receptor beta chains from one sample in a study of T cells in Graves' hyperthyroidism and ophthalmopathy. TCRdb redid the calling of the multiplex PCR reads with MiXCR, one entry per CDR3 protein. The table has around 700,000 distinct CDR3 sequences, approximately 18% seen once. What was sequenced was blood. These receptor sequences come from a woman aged 45 to 65 with Graves' hyperthyroidism that later progressed to Graves' ophthalmopathy. CDR3s include the opening cysteine and the closing phenylalanine or tryptophan. Each record gives: clone size, J gene, V gene, D gene, CDR3 DNA, CDR3 protein. D genes are given only for firm matches. Clone size is stated in some rows and not others, as once, few, many or a class when expanded.

clone size: few
J gene: TRBJ1-5
V gene: TRBV6-1
D gene: TRBD1
CDR3 DNA: TGTGCCAGCACTCGACAGGGATCGAATATCGTCAATCAGCCCCAGCATTTT
CDR3 protein: CASTRQGSNIVNQPQHF

clone size: few
J gene: TRBJ1-5
V gene: TRBV28
D gene: TRBD1
CDR3 DNA: TGTGCCAGCATCGACCATCTACAGGGGATCCCTCAGCCCCAGCATTTT
CDR3 protein: CASIDHLQGIPQPQHF

clone size: .
J gene: TRBJ1-5
V gene: TRBV4-2
D gene: .
CDR3 DNA: TGTGCCAGCAGCCAAGATGATCAGCCCCAGCATTTT
CDR3 protein: CASSQDDQPQHF

clone size: many
J gene: TRBJ1-5
V gene: TRBV18
D gene: TRBD1
CDR3 DNA: TGTGCCAGCTCACCTTCGACAGGGACCACTCAGCCCCAGCATTTT
CDR3 protein: CASSPSTGTTQPQHF

clone size: few
J gene: TRBJ1-2
V gene: TRBV11-2
D gene: .
CDR3 DNA: TGTGCCAGCAGCTTGCGGTGGGCTAACTATGGCTACACCTTC
CDR3 protein: CASSLRWANYGYTF

clone size: .
J gene: TRBJ1-5
V gene: TRBV19
D gene: .
CDR3 DNA: TGTGCCAGTAGTATAGACGGACAGAGAAGCAATCAGCCCCAGCATTTT
CDR3 protein: CASSIDGQRSNQPQHF

clone size: .
J gene: TRBJ1-4
V gene: TRBV3-1
D gene: .
CDR3 DNA: TGTGCCAGCAGCCAAGATCAGGGACGGACTAATGAAAAACTGTTTTTT
CDR3 protein: CASSQDQGRTNEKLFF

clone size: many
J gene: TRBJ2-1
V gene: TRBV11-2
D gene: TRBD2
CDR3 DNA: TGTGCCAGCAGCTTAGCGTCTAGCGGGGGGGCAAGGGAGCAGTTCTTC
CDR3 protein: CASSLASSGGAREQFF

clone size: many
J gene: TRBJ2-3
V gene: TRBV7-2
D gene: .
CDR3 DNA: TGTGCCAGCAGCGCCTCGGGGCGGACCACAGATACGCAGTATTTT
CDR3 protein: CASSASGRTTDTQYF

clone size: few
J gene: TRBJ1-1
V gene: TRBV20-1
D gene: .
CDR3 DNA: TGCAGTGCTCAAATGAACACTGAAGCTTTCTTT
CDR3 protein: CSAQMNTEAFF

clone size: once
J gene: TRBJ1-2
V gene: TRBV29-1
D gene: .
CDR3 DNA: TGCAGCGTTCCTGCTAACTATGGCTACACCTTC
CDR3 protein: CSVPANYGYTF

clone size: .
J gene: TRBJ1-4
V gene: TRBV3-1
D gene: TRBD1
CDR3 DNA: TGTGCCAGCGGGGGACAGGAAGCTGAAAAACTGTTTTTT
CDR3 protein: CASGGQEAEKLFF

clone size: .
J gene: TRBJ1-2
V gene: TRBV27
D gene: TRBD1
CDR3 DNA: TGTGCCAGCAGTCCCGGACAGGGTCGAGCCTATGGCTACACCTTC
CDR3 protein: CASSPGQGRAYGYTF

clone size: .
J gene: TRBJ2-7
V gene: TRBV2
D gene: TRBD2
CDR3 DNA: TGTGCCAGCAGTGAAGCGTCGGGGGGGCCAAGTAACGAGCAGTACTTC
CDR3 protein: CASSEASGGPSNEQYF

clone size: few
J gene: TRBJ2-1
V gene: TRBV7-3
D gene: .
CDR3 DNA: TGTGCCAGCAGCTTAACCGGGGCGGGGGCCCATTACAATGAGCAGTTCTTC
CDR3 protein: CASSLTGAGAHYNEQFF

clone size: .
J gene: TRBJ2-2
V gene: TRBV6-1
D gene: TRBD2
CDR3 DNA: TGTGCCAGCGGTAAACTCTGGACAGTGCCGGGACTAGCGGGGGGGCGATTAATCGGGGAGCTGTTTTTT
CDR3 protein: CASGKLWTVPGLAGGRLIGELFF

clone size: once
J gene: TRBJ2-5
V gene: TRBV12-3/TRBV12-4
D gene: TRBD1
CDR3 DNA: TGTGCCAGCAGTTACGACCCTAGAGAGGGGGCTTTTGAGACCCAGTACTTC
CDR3 protein: CASSYDPREGAFETQYF